This T cell receptor beta chain was sequenced for a study of shared clonotypes between healthy human individuals. Looking at the study overall: There were three CD4 naive, three CD4 memory, two CD8 naive and one CD8 memory plates per donor.

Study conclusions and caveats: Unshared clonotypes carried lower generation probabilities than those common to all four donors. Generally, naive subsets came out with larger estimated richness than memory subsets.

CD45RO-negative cells were positively selected for CCR7, leaving out terminally differentiated effector memory CD45RA+ cells. Across several immunoSEQ plates, the genomic DNA of each subset was split evenly. Assay used: immunoSEQ multiplex PCR; TCRdb lists only in-frame clones, some missing. The sample contains under 850,000 clones, roughly 92% of which appear only once. This clone was seen once. The antigen is unknown. The TCR was taken from a man aged 25 to 40 in good health. The sequenced sample was naive CD8+ T cells sorted from blood.

CDR3 nucleotides: TGTGCCAGCACCAAAGGGTCCGTAAATGAGCAGTTCTTC. It encodes CASTKGSVNEQFF. This chain connects TRBV7-3 to TRBJ2-1; D is unresolved. Germline V CDR1 and CDR2: SGHTA, FQGTGA. CDR3 length: 13 residues. Deletions cut 7 bases from V and 7 bases from J, with 14 bases between.